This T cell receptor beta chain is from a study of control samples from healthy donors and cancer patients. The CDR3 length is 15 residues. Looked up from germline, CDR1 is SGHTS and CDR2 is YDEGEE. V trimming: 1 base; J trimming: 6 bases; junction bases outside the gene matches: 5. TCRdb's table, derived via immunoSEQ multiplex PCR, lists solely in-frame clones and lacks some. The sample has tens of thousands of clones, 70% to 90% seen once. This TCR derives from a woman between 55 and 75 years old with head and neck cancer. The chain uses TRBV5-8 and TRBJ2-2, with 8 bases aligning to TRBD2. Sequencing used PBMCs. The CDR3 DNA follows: TGTGCCAGCAGCTTGTTCGGGAGGGGCGCCGGGGAGCTGTTTTTT. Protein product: CASSLFGRGAGELFF.